The entry that follows covers one T cell receptor (beta chain) sequence. Its antigen remains unknown. The data stem from a study of cytomegalovirus exposure and HLA in healthy donors. Study-wide results and limits: In a later analysis, DRB1 alleles had the most associated TCRs; HLA-C alleles the fewest. Testing in vitro showed a few CMV-associated chains specific for CMV antigens.

The CDR3 sequence is 15 residues long. Trimming cost V 4 bases and J 5 bases; bases outside gene matches: 10. Germline-derived CDR1 and CDR2 are SGHRS and YFSETQ. 60 Vbeta and 13 Jbeta primers were used in PCR. Assay used: immunoSEQ multiplex PCR; TCRdb lists only in-frame clones, some missing. The sample carries 110,000 to 150,000 clones, about 64% recorded once. The sequencing input was PBMCs. The genes are TRBV5-1 and TRBJ2-5, with 8 bases that match TRBD1. This receptor was obtained from a man in his 60s in good health and CMV-seronegative. The CDR3 here is CASSGDRGVWETQYF. As DNA, the CDR3 is TGCGCCAGCAGCGGCGACAGGGGCGTATGGGAGACCCAGTACTTC. Drawing the rest from reference TRBV5-1 and TRBJ2-5, the complete variable domain is KAGVTQTPRYLIKTRGQQVTLSCSPISGHRSVSWYQQTPGQGLQFLFEYFSETQRNKGNFPGRFSGRQFSNSRSEMNVSTLELGDSALYLCASSGDRGVWETQYFGPGTRLLVL.